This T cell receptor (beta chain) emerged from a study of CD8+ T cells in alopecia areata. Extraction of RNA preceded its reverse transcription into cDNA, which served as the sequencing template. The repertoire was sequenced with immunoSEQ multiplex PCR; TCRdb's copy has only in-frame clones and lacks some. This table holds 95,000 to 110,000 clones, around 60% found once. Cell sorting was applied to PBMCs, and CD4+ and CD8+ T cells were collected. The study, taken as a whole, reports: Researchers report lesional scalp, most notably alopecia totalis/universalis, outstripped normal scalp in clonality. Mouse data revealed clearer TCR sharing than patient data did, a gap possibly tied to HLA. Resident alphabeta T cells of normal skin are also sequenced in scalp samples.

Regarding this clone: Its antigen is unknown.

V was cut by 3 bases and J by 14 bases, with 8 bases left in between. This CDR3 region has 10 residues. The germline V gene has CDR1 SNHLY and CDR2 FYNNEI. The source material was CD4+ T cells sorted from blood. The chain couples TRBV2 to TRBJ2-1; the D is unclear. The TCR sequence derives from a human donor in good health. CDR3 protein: CASSDPGEFF. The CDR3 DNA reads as TGTGCCAGCAGTGACCCTGGGGAGTTCTTC.